One and the same sample provided the 6 T cell receptor beta chains below, sequenced in a study of technical replicates of blood from several donors. Sequencing used immunoSEQ multiplex PCR; TCRdb keeps in-frame clones, though not all of them. The sample includes over 65,000 clones, roughly 98% of them seen just once. The specimen was T cells isolated from PBMCs. These receptors came from a human donor in good health.

This clone is classed as medium-sized. This sequence joins TRBV5-6 and TRBJ2-7; TRBD2 is a possible D gene (5 bases). Germline CDR1 SGHDT, CDR2 YYEEEE. The CDR3 covers 13 residues. V was clipped by 1 base and J by 2 bases, with 7 bases between them. This CDR3 reads CASSLSGTYEQYF. The CDR3 DNA reads TGTGCCAGCAGCTTGAGCGGTACCTACGAGCAGTACTTC.

The J gene is TRBJ1-6, the V gene TRBV11-2, with D hard to call. The ends were cut back, 5 bases at V and 10 bases at J, with 12 bases in the middle. Germline V gene lookup returns CDR1 SGHAT and CDR2 FQNNGV. This CDR3 region has 13 residues. CDR3 loop: CASSPSINSPLHF. The CDR3 region has the DNA TGTGCCAGCAGCCCGAGCATCAACTCACCCCTCCACTTT.

This chain connects TRBV28 to TRBJ1-2; D may be TRBD1 (6 bases). V was shortened by 8 bases and J by 4 bases, with 17 bases between the two germline ends. The CDR3 is 14 amino acids. Germline CDR1 and CDR2: MDHEN and SYDVKM. This CDR3 is CASSRQDSGYGYTF. The DNA of the CDR3 is TGTGCCAGCTCCCGACAGGACTCAGGCTATGGCTACACCTTC.

The rearrangement links TRBV12-5 to TRBJ2-3; TRBD2 aligns across 8 bases. Germline CDR1 is LGHNT and CDR2 is FRNRAP. Trimming removed 0 bases from V and 4 bases from J; junction bases left unmatched: 12. The CDR3 extends over 18 amino acids. CDR3 sequence: CASGLVLTGGRVPDTQYF. DNA of the CDR3: TGTGCTAGTGGTTTGGTACTGACGGGGGGGCGTGTTCCAGATACGCAGTATTTT.

V usage is TRBV10-1 and J usage is TRBJ2-7; 9 bases fit TRBD1. The CDR3 extends over 13 amino acids. V gave up 7 bases and J gave up 6 bases; unmatched junction bases: 7. The germline CDR1 and CDR2 sequences are WNHNN and SYGVQD (reference sequence). CDR3 residues: CASTSTGGAEQYF. The CDR3 DNA follows: TGCGCCAGCACCTCGACAGGGGGAGCCGAGCAGTACTTC.

The rearrangement uses TRBV10-3 and TRBJ2-1; D not resolved. The V end was cut by 7 bases, the J end by 5 bases, with 6 bases between. The CDR3 is made up of 11 amino acids. Germline V gene sequence: CDR1 ENHRY, CDR2 SYGVKD. CDR3 protein: CAIMSDNEQFF. CDR3 coding DNA: TGTGCCATCATGAGCGACAATGAGCAGTTCTTC.